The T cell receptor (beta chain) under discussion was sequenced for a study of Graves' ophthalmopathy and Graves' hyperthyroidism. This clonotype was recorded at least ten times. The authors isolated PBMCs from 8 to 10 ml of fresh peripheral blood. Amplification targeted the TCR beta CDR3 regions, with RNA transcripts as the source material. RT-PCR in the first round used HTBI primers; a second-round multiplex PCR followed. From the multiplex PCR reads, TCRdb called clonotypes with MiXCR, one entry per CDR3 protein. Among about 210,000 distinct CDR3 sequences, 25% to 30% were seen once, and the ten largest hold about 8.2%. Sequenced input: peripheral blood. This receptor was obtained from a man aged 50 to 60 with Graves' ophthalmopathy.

The CDR3 sequence: CASSLSGGNSPLHF. For the CDR3, the DNA is TGTGCCAGCAGTTTATCAGGGGGAAATTCACCCCTCCACTTT. The rearrangement uses TRBV27 and TRBJ1-6; D possibly corresponds to TRBD1 (6 bases). This CDR3 contains 14 residues. In germline, CDR1 is MNHEY, CDR2 SMNVEV (reference sequence). The V gene lost 0 bases and the J gene lost 7 bases, with 7 bases spanning the gap.